This T cell receptor (beta chain) was retrieved from a study of identical twins. This clonotype was counted many times. Its antigen is unknown. Donors uniformly comprised healthy Caucasians. Template switching, a step in the protocol, added a universal primer site, and cDNA carried unique molecular identifiers. TCRdb recomputed calls from the 5' RACE reads with MiXCR, one row per CDR3 protein. This sample has about 200,000 distinct CDR3 sequences; approximately 10% occur once, and the top ten carry approximately 9.1%. Germline V gene sequence: CDR1 MNHEY, CDR2 SMNVEV (reference sequence). The CDR3 is made up of 15 amino acids. The V end was cut by 5 bases, the J end by 4 bases, with 15 bases between. General study points: Recombination models fit unrelated individuals' TCR alpha sharing but underestimated twins'. The degree of excess twin sharing was weaker in beta out-of-frame sequences.

This sequence originates from a man aged 50 to 59 in good health. Sample: memory T cells sorted from blood. The genes are TRBV27 and TRBJ1-5, with a weak D call TRBD1 (6 bases). CDR3 region: CASSLTGLWNQPQHF. The CDR3, as DNA: TGTGCCAGCAGTCTCACAGGGCTGTGGAATCAGCCCCAGCATTTT.